A single sample is the source of the 21 T cell receptor beta chains below, sequenced in a study of cytotoxic CD8 clonotypes in ibrutinib-treated CLL (dated by TCRdb to about 2021). This specimen's time point label, per the study, means: progressive disease on ibrutinib. Libraries were made using the immunoSEQ multiplex PCR assay. The clones in this table, taken by TCRdb from immuneACCESS, are in-frame only. Not every clone is retained; where verified, under half of the shortfall comes from an unresolved V gene, and the cause of the rest is unknown. In all, the sample holds approximately 67,000 clones, and about 84% of those were seen once. The biggest ten clones account for 7.7% of the sample. Specimen: PBMCs, collected at disease progression, from a patient treated with ibrutinib. The receptors stem from a human donor with chronic lymphocytic leukemia.

The rearrangement uses TRBV19 and TRBJ2-5, with 12 bases identical to TRBD2. CDR1 is LNHDA and CDR2 is SQIVND in the germline V gene (reference sequence). CDR3 length equals 15 residues. The junction had 11 bases not matched to a gene; V was cut back by 10 bases and J by 5 bases. The chain's CDR3 is CATAPRLAGAETQYF. CDR3 sequence (DNA): TGTGCCACTGCACCCCGACTAGCGGGAGCGGAGACCCAGTACTTC. Full variable domain (outside the CDR3, taken from reference TRBV19 and TRBJ2-5): DGGITQSPKYLFRKEGQNVTLSCEQNLNHDAMYWYRQDPGQGLRLIYYSQIVNDFQKGDIAEGYSVSREKKESFPLTVTSAQKNPTAFYLCATAPRLAGAETQYFGPGTRLLVL.

V is TRBV11-3 and J is TRBJ1-2; the D gene is possibly TRBD1 (6 bases). CDR1 SGHNT and CDR2 YENEEA come from the germline V gene. This CDR3 contains 15 residues. The V gene lost 4 bases and the J gene lost 5 bases, with 17 bases spanning the gap. This chain's CDR3 is CASSSLGGKWYGYTF. DNA for the CDR3: TGTGCCAGCAGCTCCCTGGGGGGCAAATGGTATGGCTACACCTTC.

The gene calls are TRBV12-5 and TRBJ2-5; TRBD1 matches 9 bases. The CDR3 is made up of 16 amino acids. Trimming took 7 bases from V and 2 from J; bases not matched to a gene: 11. Germline CDR1 LGHNT, CDR2 FRNRAP. The CDR3 DNA reads TGTGCTAGTGCCCCGGGACAGGGAGTCTCTCAAGAGACCCAGTACTTC. Translation: CASAPGQGVSQETQYF.

The chain recombines TRBV6-5 with TRBJ1-6; D is possibly TRBD1 (5 bases). Trimming removed 1 base at V and 8 bases at J, with 9 bases between. CDR1 is MNHEY and CDR2 is SVGAGI in the germline V gene. This CDR3 comprises 14 residues. CDR3 nucleotides: TGTGCCAGCAGTTACTTCGGGGCAGATTCACCCCTCCACTTT. Its translation: CASSYFGADSPLHF.

The chain employs TRBV14 and TRBJ2-3; D remains unclear. The CDR3 totals 12 residues. Per germline, CDR1 SGHDN and CDR2 FVKESK. Trimming stripped 3 bases from V and 8 bases from J, with 9 bases between. CDR3 coding DNA: TGTGCCAGCAGCCACCAGTCCCTTACGCAGTATTTT. Translating gives CASSHQSLTQYF.

The chain is built from TRBV10-1 and TRBJ1-1; the D is unclear. CDR1 and CDR2 from the germline V gene are WNHNN and SYGVQD (reference sequence). Trimming removed 3 bases from V and 1 base from J, with 9 bases in between. The CDR3 loop spans 14 amino acids. The CDR3 region has the DNA TGCGCCAGCAGTGATGCGGGAAGGAACACTGAAGCTTTCTTT. This translates into CASSDAGRNTEAFF.

The chain recombines TRBV2 with TRBJ2-3, with 10 positions matching TRBD1. V trimming: 5 bases; J trimming: 4 bases; junction bases outside the gene matches: 3. Per germline, CDR1 SNHLY and CDR2 FYNNEI. CDR3 length: 14 residues. The CDR3 sequence: CASSSGTGADTQYF. The CDR3 DNA sequence: TGTGCCAGCAGTTCCGGGACAGGGGCAGATACGCAGTATTTT. Supplemented by reference TRBV2 and TRBJ2-3, the full variable domain reads EPEVTQTPSHQVTQMGQEVILRCVPISNHLYFYWYRQILGQKVEFLVSFYNNEISEKSEIFDDQFSVERPDGSNFTLKIRSTKLEDSAMYFCASSSGTGADTQYFGPGTRLTVL.

CDR3 sequence reads: CASSLKGFGTEAFF. The DNA of the CDR3 is TGTGCCAGCAGCTTGAAGGGTTTTGGCACTGAAGCTTTCTTT. This chain links TRBV5-6 with TRBJ1-1, with D hard to call. The CDR3 runs to 14 residues. The V and J ends lost 1 base and 4 bases respectively, with 11 bases between them. The germline V gene encodes CDR1 SGHDT and CDR2 YYEEEE.

The rearrangement links TRBV19 to TRBJ1-1, with 10 bases identical to TRBD1. Germline values: CDR1 LNHDA, CDR2 SQIVND (reference sequence). The junction had 12 bases not matched to a gene; V was cut back by 6 bases and J by 5 bases. The CDR3 contains 16 residues. The CDR3: CASSPDRGPGWTEAFF. The CDR3 nucleotides read TGTGCCAGTAGCCCCGACAGGGGGCCAGGTTGGACTGAAGCTTTCTTT. Variable domain in full (rest from reference TRBV19 and TRBJ1-1): DGGITQSPKYLFRKEGQNVTLSCEQNLNHDAMYWYRQDPGQGLRLIYYSQIVNDFQKGDIAEGYSVSREKKESFPLTVTSAQKNPTAFYLCASSPDRGPGWTEAFFGQGTRLTVV.

The J gene is TRBJ1-4, the V gene TRBV9; 7 nucleotides line up with TRBD1. This CDR3 is 15 amino acids long. J lost 3 bases, V lost 3 bases, and 5 bases had no gene match. CDR1 is SGDLS, CDR2 YYNGEE, per germline. CDR3 sequence (DNA): TGTGCCAGCAGCGGACGGGACAGCGCTAATGAAAAACTGTTTTTT. It encodes CASSGRDSANEKLFF.

This chain joins TRBV6-1 and TRBJ1-2; D unclear. This CDR3 spans 14 amino acids. Per the germline V gene, CDR1 is MNHNS and CDR2 is SASEGT. Trimming took off 0 bases at V and 4 bases at J, with 9 bases between the two ends. The CDR3 protein is CASSEADPVYGYTF. The CDR3 nucleotides read TGTGCCAGCAGTGAAGCTGACCCCGTCTATGGCTACACCTTC.

This clone was seen once. The V gene is TRBV27, the J gene TRBJ1-6, with 9 nucleotides matching TRBD1. Per germline, CDR1 MNHEY and CDR2 SMNVEV (reference sequence). The CDR3 is 15 amino acids. J was trimmed by 8 bases and V by 0 bases; bases with no gene match: 2. CDR3 bases: TGTGCCAGCAGTTTATCAGGACAGGGGTATTCACCCCTCCACTTT. It translates to CASSLSGQGYSPLHF.

The chain joins TRBV21-1 to TRBJ2-1; TRBD1, the D gene given by the table, was not confirmed from the DNA. TRBV21-1 counts as a pseudogene. The CDR3 spans 17 residues. The CDR3 DNA is TGTGCCAGCAGCAAAGTTACAGGGGAACGCCGTAAAGATGAGCAGTTCTTC. Translation: CASSKVTGERRKDEQFF.

The CDR3 protein is CASSVSGNTIYF. The CDR3 coding sequence is TGTGCCAGCAGTGTTAGTGGAAACACCATATATTTT. V and J are TRBV6-1 and TRBJ1-3; no definite D call. Germline CDR1 MNHNS, CDR2 SASEGT. Trimming removed 4 bases at V and 3 bases at J, with 4 bases between. The CDR3 is made up of 12 amino acids.

This clone has only one observation. This chain uses TRBV7-8 with TRBJ2-1; 8 bases match TRBD2. The CDR3 runs 17 residues. V was clipped by 1 base and J by 0 bases; unmatched bases: 5. Per germline, CDR1 SGHVS and CDR2 FQNEAQ. CDR3 in amino acids: CASSLDRLAGSYNEQFF. DNA for the CDR3: TGTGCCAGCAGCTTAGATAGGCTAGCGGGCTCCTACAATGAGCAGTTCTTC.

The V call is TRBV29-1, the J call TRBJ2-3; D is perhaps TRBD1 or TRBD2 (5 bases each). The V end lost 8 bases, the J end lost 3 bases, and 15 bases lay between the germline ends. The CDR3 extends over 13 amino acids. Per germline, CDR1 SQVTM and CDR2 ANQGSEA. CDR3 amino acids: CSSRDPKTDTQYF. For the CDR3, the DNA is TGCAGCTCCCGGGACCCAAAGACAGATACGCAGTATTTT.

The V gene is TRBV15, the J gene TRBJ1-1; D gene unclear. V was shortened by 4 bases and J by 5 bases, with 8 bases between the two germline ends. Looked up from germline, CDR1 is LNHNV and CDR2 is YYDKDF (reference sequence). CDR3 length equals 12 residues. The CDR3 is CATSTVLTEAFF. The CDR3 DNA is TGTGCCACCAGCACGGTTCTGACTGAAGCTTTCTTT.

The chain couples TRBV9 to TRBJ2-3; D is possibly TRBD1 (5 bases). CDR3 length: 16 amino acids. The germline V gene encodes CDR1 SGDLS and CDR2 YYNGEE. The germline V and J ends were trimmed by 0 bases and 0 bases, with 11 bases remaining between them. CDR3 nucleotides: TGTGCCAGCAGCGTAGTAGGGGATCCTAGCACAGATACGCAGTATTTT. Translated: CASSVVGDPSTDTQYF.

J is TRBJ2-3 and V is TRBV30; D tentatively reads TRBD1 or TRBD2 (5 bases each). This CDR3 is built from 16 residues. Trimming cost V 1 base and J 4 bases, with 18 bases left between them. CDR1 is GTSNPN, CDR2 SVGIG, per germline (reference sequence). CDR3 in amino acids: CAWSASGRHPPDTQYF. The CDR3 coding sequence is TGTGCCTGGAGTGCGTCGGGGCGGCACCCCCCAGATACGCAGTATTTT.

The V call is TRBV2, the J call TRBJ2-5; 9 nucleotides align to TRBD1. J lost 4 bases, V lost 10 bases, and 10 bases had no gene match. CDR1 and CDR2 from the germline V gene are SNHLY and FYNNEI. This CDR3 contains 14 residues. This CDR3 reads CATRGQGSRETQYF. The DNA of the CDR3 is TGTGCCACCAGGGGACAGGGATCGCGAGAGACCCAGTACTTC.

This chain links TRBV30 with TRBJ1-1; no reliable D call. The V and J ends lost 0 bases and 7 bases respectively, with 6 bases between them. There are 11 residues in the CDR3. Germline V gene lookup returns CDR1 GTSNPN and CDR2 SVGIG (reference sequence). Here the CDR3 reads CAWSVYGEAFF. CDR3 nucleotide sequence: TGTGCCTGGAGTGTTTACGGTGAAGCTTTCTTT.